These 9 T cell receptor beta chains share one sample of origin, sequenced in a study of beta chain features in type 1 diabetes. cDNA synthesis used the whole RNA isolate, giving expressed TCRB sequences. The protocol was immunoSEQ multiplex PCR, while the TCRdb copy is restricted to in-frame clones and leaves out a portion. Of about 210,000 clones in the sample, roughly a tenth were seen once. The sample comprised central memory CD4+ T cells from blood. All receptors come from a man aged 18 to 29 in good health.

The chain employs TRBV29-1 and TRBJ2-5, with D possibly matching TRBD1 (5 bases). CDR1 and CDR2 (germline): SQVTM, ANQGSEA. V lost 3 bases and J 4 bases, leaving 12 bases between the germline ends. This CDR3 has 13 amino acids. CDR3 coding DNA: TGCAGCGTTGAGGGGCAGGCCAGAGAGACCCAGTACTTC. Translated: CSVEGQARETQYF.

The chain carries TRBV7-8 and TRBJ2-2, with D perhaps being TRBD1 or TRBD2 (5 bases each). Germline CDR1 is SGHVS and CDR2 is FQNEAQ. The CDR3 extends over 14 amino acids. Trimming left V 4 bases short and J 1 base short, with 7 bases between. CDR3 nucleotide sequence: TGTGCCAGCAGCTGGGGACGGAACACCGGGGAGCTGTTTTTT. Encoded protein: CASSWGRNTGELFF.

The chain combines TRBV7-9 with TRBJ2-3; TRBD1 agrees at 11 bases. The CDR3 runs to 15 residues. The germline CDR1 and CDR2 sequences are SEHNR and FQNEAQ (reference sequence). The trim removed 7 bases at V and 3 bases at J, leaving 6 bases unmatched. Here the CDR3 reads CASTPRDRGTDTQYF. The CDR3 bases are TGTGCCAGCACCCCGCGGGACAGGGGGACAGATACGCAGTATTTT.

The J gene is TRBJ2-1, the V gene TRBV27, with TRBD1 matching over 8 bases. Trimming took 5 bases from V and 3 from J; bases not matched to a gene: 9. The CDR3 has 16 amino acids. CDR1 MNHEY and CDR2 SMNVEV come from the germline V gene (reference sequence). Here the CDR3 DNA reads TGTGCCAGCAGTCCCCGGACAGGGAGTGGCTACAATGAGCAGTTCTTC. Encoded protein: CASSPRTGSGYNEQFF.

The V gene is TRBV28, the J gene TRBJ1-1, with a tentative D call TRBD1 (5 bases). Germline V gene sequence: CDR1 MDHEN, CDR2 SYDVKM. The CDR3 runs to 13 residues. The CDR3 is CATDGAPNTEAFF. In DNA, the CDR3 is TGTGCTACCGACGGGGCCCCTAACACTGAAGCTTTCTTT.

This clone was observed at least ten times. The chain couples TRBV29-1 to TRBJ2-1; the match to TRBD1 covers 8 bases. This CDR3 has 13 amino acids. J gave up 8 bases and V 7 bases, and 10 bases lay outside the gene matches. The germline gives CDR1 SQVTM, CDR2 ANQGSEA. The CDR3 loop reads CSGTNPGGDEQFF. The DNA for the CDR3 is TGCAGCGGTACGAACCCAGGGGGCGATGAGCAGTTCTTC.

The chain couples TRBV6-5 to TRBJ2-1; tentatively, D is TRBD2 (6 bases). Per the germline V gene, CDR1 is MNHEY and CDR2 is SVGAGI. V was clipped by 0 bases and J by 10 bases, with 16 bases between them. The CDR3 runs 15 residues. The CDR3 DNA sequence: TGTGCCAGCAGTTACTCGATGGGTAGCGGCCGAGAGCAGTTCTTC. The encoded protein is CASSYSMGSGREQFF.

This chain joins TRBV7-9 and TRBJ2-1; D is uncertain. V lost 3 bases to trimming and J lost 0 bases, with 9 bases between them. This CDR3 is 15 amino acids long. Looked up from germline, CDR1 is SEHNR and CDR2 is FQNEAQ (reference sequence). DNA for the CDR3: TGTGCCAGCAGCTTTACGGCCAGCTCCTACAATGAGCAGTTCTTC. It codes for CASSFTASSYNEQFF. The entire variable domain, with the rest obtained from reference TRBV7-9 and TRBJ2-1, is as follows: DTGVSQNPRHKITKRGQNVTFRCDPISEHNRLYWYRQTLGQGPEFLTYFQNEAQLEKSRLLSDRFSAERPKGSFSTLEIQRTEQGDSAMYLCASSFTASSYNEQFFGPGTRLTVL.

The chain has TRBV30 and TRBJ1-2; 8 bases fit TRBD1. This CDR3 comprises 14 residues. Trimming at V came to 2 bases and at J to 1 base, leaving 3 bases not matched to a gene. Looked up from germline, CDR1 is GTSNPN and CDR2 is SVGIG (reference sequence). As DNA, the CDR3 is TGTGCCTGGAGTAGGGACAGGAGTAACTATGGCTACACCTTC. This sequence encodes CAWSRDRSNYGYTF.